This T cell receptor beta chain stems from a study of CD8 T cells in ankylosing spondylitis (dated 2017 in TCRdb). Regarding the research as a whole: The study profiled T cell receptor beta repertoires in healthy donors and ankylosing spondylitis patients to find disease-linked TCR variants. Samples of peripheral blood were taken, and for ankylosing spondylitis patients, synovial fluid was collected as well. The full study cohort comprised about 24 ankylosing spondylitis patients and about 110 healthy donors. Overall study results and their limits: In peripheral blood, the disease-linked clones were found at relatively low frequencies and had a CD8+ phenotype. A TCR beta motif made up of seven or eight highly homologous amino acid variants appeared to be characteristic of blood from ankylosing spondylitis patients. Significant enrichment of the disease-linked clones was reported in matched synovial fluid samples from ankylosing spondylitis patients. Some TCR beta motif variants had previously been reported in synovial fluid and blood of reactive arthritis patients, which suggested common disease-initiation mechanisms.

The CDR1 and CDR2 encoded by the germline V gene are SGDLS and YYNGEE. From its cysteine to its phenylalanine, the CDR3 spans 13 amino acids. CDR3 DNA only is kept here, 39 bases in frame from base 1. Trimming takes 7 bases from V and 6 bases from J, and the germline ends sit 13 bases apart. This clonotype has just a few counts. What antigen it recognizes has not been identified. Base qualities are not at hand, and no much larger clone is one base apart. For sequencing, an Illumina HiSeq 2500 was employed. TCR beta libraries were prepared by quantitative 5'-RACE with molecular barcodes. The original pipeline was this. Disease-linked TCR variants were identified with a new computational method built on a probabilistic model of VDJ rearrangement. The raw public reads went through TCRdb reprocessing: fastp at Q25, MiXCR clone calling, in-frame beta chains kept. Rows are unified per CDR3 protein, each entry keeping the most common DNA and genes. TCRdb's processing, not the authors' own work, is the source of the V and J calls. The sample includes fewer than 750,000 distinct CDR3 sequences, with over 15% observed a single time. The top ten hold approximately 18% of the sample.

Sequenced input: blood, either unsorted or a sorted T cell fraction (not recorded which). This TCR derives from a male donor with ankylosing spondylitis. Here the chain combines TRBV9 and TRBJ2-2; there is no confident call for the D gene. The CDR3 protein is CASESQVSGELFF. The bases read TGTGCCAGCGAAAGCCAGGTTTCCGGGGAGCTGTTTTTT. Outside the CDR3, residues come from the reference TRBV9 and TRBJ2-2 proteins, so the full variable domain is: DSGVTQTPKHLITATGQRVTLRCSPRSGDLSVYWYQQSLDQGLQFLIQYYNGEERAKGNILERFSAQQFPDLHSELNLSSLELGDSALYFCASESQVSGELFFGEGSRLTVL.